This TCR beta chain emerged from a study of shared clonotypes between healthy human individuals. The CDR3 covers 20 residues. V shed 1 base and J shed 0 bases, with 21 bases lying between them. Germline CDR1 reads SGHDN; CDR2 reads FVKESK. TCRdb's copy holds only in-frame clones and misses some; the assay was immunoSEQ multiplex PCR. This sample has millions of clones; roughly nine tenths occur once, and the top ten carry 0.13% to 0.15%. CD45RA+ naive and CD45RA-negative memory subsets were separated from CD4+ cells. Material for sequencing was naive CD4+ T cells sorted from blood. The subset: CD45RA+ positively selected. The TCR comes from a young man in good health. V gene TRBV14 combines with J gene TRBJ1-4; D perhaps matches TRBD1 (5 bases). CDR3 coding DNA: TGTGCCAGCAGCCAAGGAGGGGACCATACAGTTTTCGCAACTAATGAAAAACTGTTTTTT. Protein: CASSQGGDHTVFATNEKLFF. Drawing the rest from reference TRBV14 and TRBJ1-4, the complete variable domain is EAGVTQFPSHSVIEKGQTVTLRCDPISGHDNLYWYRRVMGKEIKFLLHFVKESKQDESGMPNNRFLAERTGGTYSTLKVQPAELEDSGVYFCASSQGGDHTVFATNEKLFFGSGTQLSVL.